This TCR beta chain was documented in a study of cytomegalovirus exposure and HLA in healthy donors. PCR primers comprised 60 Vbeta and 13 Jbeta primers. TCRdb's copy holds only in-frame clones and misses some; the assay was immunoSEQ multiplex PCR. Of about 130,000 clones in the sample, less than 80% were seen once. Germline loops: CDR1 SGHRS, CDR2 YFSETQ. The CDR3 length is 16 residues. V lost 3 bases, J lost 0 bases, and 13 bases lay in between. The receptor's source is a man aged 45-65 years in good health and CMV-seronegative. The rearrangement joins TRBV5-1 to TRBJ2-1; a weak D match, TRBD2 (6 bases). Sequencing input: PBMCs. The CDR3 here is CASSSGGDLSYNEQFF. Here the CDR3 DNA reads TGCGCCAGCAGCTCGGGCGGGGACCTCTCCTACAATGAGCAGTTCTTC.